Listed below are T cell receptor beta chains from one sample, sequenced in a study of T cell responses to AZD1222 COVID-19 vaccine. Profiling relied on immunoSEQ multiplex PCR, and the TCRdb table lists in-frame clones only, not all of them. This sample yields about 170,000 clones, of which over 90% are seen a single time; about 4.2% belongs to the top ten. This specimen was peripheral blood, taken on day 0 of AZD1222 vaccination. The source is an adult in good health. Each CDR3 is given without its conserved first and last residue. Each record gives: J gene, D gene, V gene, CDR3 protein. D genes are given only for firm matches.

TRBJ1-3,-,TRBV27,ASSLEGVNPGNTIY
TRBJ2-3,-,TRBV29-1,SVDGAGTDTQY
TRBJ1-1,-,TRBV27,ASKGGPTEAF
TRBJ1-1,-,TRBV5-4,ASSLATGGRTAF
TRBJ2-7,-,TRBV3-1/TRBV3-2,ASRQTGFHEQY
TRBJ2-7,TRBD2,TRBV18,ASSPTRTSGQAYEQY
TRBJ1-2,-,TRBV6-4,ASSDSSGAYGYT
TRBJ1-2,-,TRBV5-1,ASSLDGSSGRYGYT
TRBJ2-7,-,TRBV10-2,ASSESRGTYEQY
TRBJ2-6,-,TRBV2,ASSEWVPGANVLT
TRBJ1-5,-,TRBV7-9,ASSWTGENQPQH
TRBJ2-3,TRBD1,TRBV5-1,ASSLGTGGYTQY
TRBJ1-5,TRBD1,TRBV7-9,ATGGRDQPQH
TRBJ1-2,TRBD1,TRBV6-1,ASSAQTGPLNYGYT
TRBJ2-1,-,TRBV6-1,ASSEPGRDHNEQF
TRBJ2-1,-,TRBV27,ASSFTGSYNEQF
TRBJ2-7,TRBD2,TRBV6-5,ASSYGTPGLGNEQY
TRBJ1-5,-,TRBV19,ASSWDGGRNQPQH
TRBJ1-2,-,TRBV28,ASSLESPSYNNGYT
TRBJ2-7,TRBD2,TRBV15,ATSREAGEGSYEQY
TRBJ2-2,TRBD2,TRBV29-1,SVVGLAGGGELF
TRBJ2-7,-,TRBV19,ASSGSGGDEQY
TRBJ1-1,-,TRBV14,ASSQFQGAEAF
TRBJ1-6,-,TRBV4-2,ASSQDFGANSPLH
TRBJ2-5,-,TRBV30,AWRPPGPEGTQY
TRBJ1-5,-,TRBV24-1,ATSDAGTVYSNQPQH
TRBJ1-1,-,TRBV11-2,ASSLGFRDTEAF
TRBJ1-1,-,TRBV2,ASSAAGVNTEAF
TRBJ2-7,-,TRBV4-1,ASSLEGGASYEQY
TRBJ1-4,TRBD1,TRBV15,ATSRGQGNEKLF
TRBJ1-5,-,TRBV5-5,ASSPDGSPGPQH
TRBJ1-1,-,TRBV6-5,ASSYEGANTEAF
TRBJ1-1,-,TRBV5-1,ASSLYREGRFSDTEAF
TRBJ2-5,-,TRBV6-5,ASSYGETQY
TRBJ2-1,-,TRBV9,ASSPQTMRPYNEQF
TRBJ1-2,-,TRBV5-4,ASSLANKGVYGYT
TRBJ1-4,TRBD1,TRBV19,ASSIGTGARAKRATNEKLF